One sample yielded the 15 T cell receptor beta chains listed below, sequenced in a study of blood T cell repertoires in COVID-19. Produced via immunoSEQ multiplex PCR; TCRdb's table is partial and in-frame only. In the table there are fewer than 300,000 clones, around nine tenths of which are singletons. Material: peripheral blood. Receptors originate from a man aged 30 to 45 with acute or convalescent COVID-19.

CDR3 DNA: TGTGCCACCAGTGACCCTACAGGGTCTAGAGAGACCCAGTACTTC. As protein: CATSDPTGSRETQYF. This chain links TRBV24-1 with TRBJ2-5; TRBD1 might be the D (6 bases). Trimming cost V 4 bases and J 4 bases, with 15 bases left between them. Germline-derived CDR1 and CDR2 are KGHDR and SFDVKD. The CDR3 contains 15 residues.

This clone was observed a single time. The DNA for the CDR3 is TGTGCCAGCACTTTACAGGGGAACACTGAAGCTTTCTTT. Protein sequence: CASTLQGNTEAFF. The rearrangement uses TRBV6-6 and TRBJ1-1, with D possibly matching TRBD1 (6 bases). This CDR3 has 13 amino acids. V lost 7 bases and J 1 base, leaving 10 bases between the germline ends. Germline CDR1 and CDR2: MNHNY and SVGAGI (reference sequence).

This sequence joins TRBV24-1 and TRBJ2-5; 11 bases agree with TRBD1. Germline V gene sequence: CDR1 KGHDR, CDR2 SFDVKD. Trimming at V came to 4 bases and at J to 4 bases, leaving 4 bases not matched to a gene. The CDR3 sequence is 15 residues long. CDR3 coding DNA: TGTGCCACCAGTGAGGGGGGGACAGGGGGAGAGACCCAGTACTTC. Its translation: CATSEGGTGGETQYF.

The chain is built from TRBV6-2 or TRBV6-3 and TRBJ1-2; D not certain. The germline V and J ends were trimmed by 0 bases and 0 bases, with 8 bases remaining between them. Germline V gene sequence: CDR1 MNHEY, CDR2 SVGEGT. CDR3 length: 15 amino acids. The CDR3 DNA is TGTGCCAGCAGTTACTCCGCCAGAACTAACTATGGCTACACCTTC. Translating it yields CASSYSARTNYGYTF.

V usage is TRBV19 and J usage is TRBJ1-2, with D perhaps matching TRBD1 (5 bases). V was clipped by 2 bases and J by 0 bases, with 10 bases between them. The CDR3 length is 15 residues. The germline V gene has CDR1 LNHDA and CDR2 SQIVND (reference sequence). CDR3 amino acids: CASSIRGGPNYGYTF. The CDR3 nucleotides are TGTGCCAGTAGTATAAGGGGCGGCCCTAACTATGGCTACACCTTC.

The gene calls are TRBV5-1 and TRBJ1-2; D possibly corresponds to TRBD1 (5 bases). The CDR3 loop spans 15 amino acids. Germline V gives CDR1 SGHRS, CDR2 YFSETQ. Trimming left V 5 bases short and J 4 bases short, with 18 bases between. CDR3 in DNA: TGCGCCAGCAGTCCGTTTGAGAGGGGAGGCTATGGCTACACCTTC. Translation gives CASSPFERGGYGYTF.

V is TRBV6-1 and J is TRBJ2-1; tentative D call: TRBD1 (5 bases). This CDR3 has 15 residues. Deletions cut 1 base from V and 3 bases from J, with 10 bases between. The V gene's germline CDR1 is MNHNS and CDR2 SASEGT. This CDR3 reads CASSEGLGLYNEQFF. CDR3 DNA: TGTGCCAGCAGTGAAGGGCTGGGGCTCTACAATGAGCAGTTCTTC.

The chain is built from TRBV5-1 and TRBJ2-1; TRBD2 matches at 8 bases. This CDR3 region has 16 residues. CDR1 SGHRS and CDR2 YFSETQ come from the germline V gene. The ends lost 3 bases at V and 4 bases at J; junction bases unmatched: 9. As DNA, the CDR3 is TGCGCCAGCAGCTCCGACGCGGTAGCGGGGTACAATGAGCAGTTCTTC. Protein sequence: CASSSDAVAGYNEQFF. Full variable domain (missing parts from reference TRBV5-1 and TRBJ2-1): KAGVTQTPRYLIKTRGQQVTLSCSPISGHRSVSWYQQTPGQGLQFLFEYFSETQRNKGNFPGRFSGRQFSNSRSEMNVSTLELGDSALYLCASSSDAVAGYNEQFFGPGTRLTVL.

The genes are TRBV30 and TRBJ1-1; D unclear. Trimming took 7 bases from V and 6 from J, leaving 21 bases between them. CDR1 is GTSNPN, CDR2 SVGIG, per germline (reference sequence). CDR3 length equals 14 residues. CDR3 loop: CASLGSPTSSEAFF. CDR3 nucleotides: TGTGCCTCCCTGGGGAGCCCGACGTCCTCTGAAGCTTTCTTT.

The rearrangement uses TRBV30 and TRBJ2-2, with a tentative D call TRBD2 (7 bases). The germline CDR1 and CDR2 sequences are GTSNPN and SVGIG (reference sequence). Trimming took 3 bases from V and 4 from J, leaving 12 bases between them. This CDR3 has 14 residues. CDR3 nucleotide sequence: TGTGCCTGGAGCGGGGGGCTGGGCACCGGGGAGCTGTTTTTT. Residues: CAWSGGLGTGELFF.

A single count supports this clone. The V and J genes are TRBV2 and TRBJ2-1; 7 bases align to TRBD2. This CDR3 is built from 13 residues. CDR1 and CDR2 from the germline V gene are SNHLY and FYNNEI. The J segment lost 1 base and the V segment lost 9 bases, leaving 3 bases of the junction unmatched. The CDR3 sequence: CARVGGSYNEQFF. As DNA, the CDR3 is TGTGCCAGGGTCGGGGGGTCCTACAATGAGCAGTTCTTC. Supplemented by reference TRBV2 and TRBJ2-1, the full variable domain reads EPEVTQTPSHQVTQMGQEVILRCVPISNHLYFYWYRQILGQKVEFLVSFYNNEISEKSEIFDDQFSVERPDGSNFTLKIRSTKLEDSAMYFCARVGGSYNEQFFGPGTRLTVL.

The chain combines TRBV5-1 with TRBJ1-2, with D maybe TRBD1 (6 bases). Germline V lookup: CDR1 SGHRS, CDR2 YFSETQ. V was trimmed by 1 base and J by 8 bases, leaving 15 bases between them. This CDR3 is 14 amino acids long. CDR3 residues: CASSLRAQGQGYTF. The CDR3, as DNA: TGCGCCAGCAGCTTGAGAGCGCAGGGGCAGGGCTACACCTTC.

The chain carries TRBV7-3 and TRBJ2-1; TRBD1 aligns across 7 bases. CDR1 and CDR2 (germline): SGHTA, FQGTGA. The trim removed 5 bases at V and 6 bases at J, leaving 4 bases unmatched. The CDR3 is 13 residues long. CDR3 region: CASSADRANEQFF. CDR3 bases: TGTGCCAGCAGCGCTGACAGGGCCAATGAGCAGTTCTTC.

This rearrangement joins TRBV5-1 to TRBJ1-3; D ambiguous. Germline CDR1 SGHRS, CDR2 YFSETQ. This CDR3 contains 14 residues. V shed 10 bases and J shed 0 bases, with 14 bases lying between them. As DNA, the CDR3 is TGCGCCTCCCAGCAGGCGAGCTCTGGAAACACCATATATTTT. This encodes CASQQASSGNTIYF.

This rearrangement joins TRBV5-1 to TRBJ1-6; 10 bases map to TRBD1. The germline V gene has CDR1 SGHRS and CDR2 YFSETQ. The CDR3 covers 16 residues. Trimming cost V 4 bases and J 14 bases; bases outside gene matches: 15. CDR3 protein: CASSVNPGQGTPALHF. CDR3 DNA: TGCGCCAGCAGCGTAAACCCGGGACAGGGGACCCCAGCCCTCCACTTT.